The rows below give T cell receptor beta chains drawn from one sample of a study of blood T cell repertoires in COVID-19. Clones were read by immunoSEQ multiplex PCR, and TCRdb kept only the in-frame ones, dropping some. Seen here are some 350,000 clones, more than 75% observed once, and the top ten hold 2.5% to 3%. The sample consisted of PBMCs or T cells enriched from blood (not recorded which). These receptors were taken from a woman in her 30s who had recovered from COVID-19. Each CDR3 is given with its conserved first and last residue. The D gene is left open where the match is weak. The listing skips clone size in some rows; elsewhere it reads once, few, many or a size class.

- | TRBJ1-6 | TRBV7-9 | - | CASSSFDSLHF | TGTGCCAGCAGCTCATTTGACTCCCTCCACTTT
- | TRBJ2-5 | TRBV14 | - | CASSLQTGFTYF | TGTGCCAGCAGCCTTCAAACTGGTTTCACGTACTTC
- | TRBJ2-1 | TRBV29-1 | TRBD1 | CSVDRQGDNEQFF | TGCAGCGTTGACCGTCAGGGGGACAATGAGCAGTTCTTC
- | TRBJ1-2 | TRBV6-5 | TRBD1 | CASRGQAQYYGYTF | TGTGCCAGCAGGGGACAGGCCCAGTACTATGGCTACACCTTC
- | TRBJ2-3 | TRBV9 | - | CASSAEAAAPGRDTQYF | TGTGCCAGCAGCGCCGAGGCTGCAGCGCCCGGGAGAGATACGCAGTATTTT
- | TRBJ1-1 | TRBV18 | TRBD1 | CASSPPRGGGEAFF | TGTGCCAGCTCACCACCGCGAGGGGGCGGTGAAGCTTTCTTT
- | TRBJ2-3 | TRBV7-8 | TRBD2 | CASSPLAGGFADTQYF | TGTGCCAGCAGCCCCCTCGCGGGAGGGTTTGCAGATACGCAGTATTTT
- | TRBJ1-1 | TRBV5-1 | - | CASSSSGEAFF | TGCGCCAGCAGCTCGAGCGGGGAAGCTTTCTTT
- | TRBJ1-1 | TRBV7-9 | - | CASSLAGEDTEAFF | TGTGCCAGCAGCTTAGCAGGGGAGGACACTGAAGCTTTCTTT
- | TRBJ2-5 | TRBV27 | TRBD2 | CASSSGGSRETQYF | TGTGCCAGCAGTTCGGGGGGTAGTCGAGAGACCCAGTACTTC
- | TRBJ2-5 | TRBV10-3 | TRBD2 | CAISERTSGRETQYF | TGTGCCATCAGTGAAAGGACTAGCGGGAGGGAGACCCAGTACTTC
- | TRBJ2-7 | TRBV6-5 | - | CASMSAAYEQYF | TGTGCCAGCATGAGTGCCGCCTACGAGCAGTACTTC
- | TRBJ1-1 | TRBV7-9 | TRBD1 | CASSSRQGLMNTEAFF | TGTGCCAGCAGCTCACGACAGGGCCTAATGAACACTGAAGCTTTCTTT
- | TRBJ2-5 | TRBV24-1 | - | CATKGKGAQETQYF | TGTGCCACCAAGGGAAAAGGGGCGCAAGAGACCCAGTACTTC
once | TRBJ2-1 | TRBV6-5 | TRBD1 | CAEAGTGANNEQFF | TGTGCCGAAGCCGGGACAGGGGCGAACAATGAGCAGTTCTTC
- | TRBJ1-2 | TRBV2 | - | CASSDSRVGGYTF | TGTGCCAGCAGTGACAGCAGGGTGGGAGGCTACACCTTC
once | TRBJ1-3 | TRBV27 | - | CASSPGLPSGNTIYF | TGTGCCAGCAGTCCCGGACTCCCTTCTGGAAACACCATATATTTT
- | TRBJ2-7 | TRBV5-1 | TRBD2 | CASSLLAGAAYEQYF | TGCGCCAGCAGCTTGTTAGCGGGAGCTGCTTACGAGCAGTACTTC
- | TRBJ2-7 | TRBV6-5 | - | CASSWAKAYEQYF | TGTGCCAGCAGTTGGGCGAAAGCCTACGAGCAGTACTTC
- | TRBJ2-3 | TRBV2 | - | CASKMHLGDTQYF | TGTGCCAGCAAAATGCACCTAGGAGATACGCAGTATTTT
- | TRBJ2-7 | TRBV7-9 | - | CASSPRGTGSYEQYF | TGTGCCAGCAGCCCCAGGGGGACTGGGTCCTACGAGCAGTACTTC
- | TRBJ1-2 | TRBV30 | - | CAWRRNSGVGGYTF | TGTGCCTGGAGACGAAACTCGGGGGTGGGTGGCTACACCTTC
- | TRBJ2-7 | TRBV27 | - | CASSLSKGRRGTYEQYF | TGTGCCAGCAGTTTAAGTAAGGGGAGGCGGGGAACCTACGAGCAGTACTTC
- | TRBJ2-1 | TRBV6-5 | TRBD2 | CASKGAGAYNEQFF | TGTGCCAGCAAAGGAGCGGGAGCCTACAATGAGCAGTTCTTC
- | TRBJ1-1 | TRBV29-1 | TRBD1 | CSVSGQANTEAFF | TGCAGCGTGTCGGGACAGGCCAACACTGAAGCTTTCTTT
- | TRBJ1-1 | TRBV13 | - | CASSLAMNTEAFF | TGTGCCAGCAGCTTAGCAATGAACACTGAAGCTTTCTTT
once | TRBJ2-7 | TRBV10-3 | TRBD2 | CAISESLAGGNEQYF | TGTGCCATCAGTGAGTCCCTAGCGGGAGGGAACGAGCAGTACTTC